This is a list of T cell receptor beta chains from one sample in a study of response to subunit inactivated influenza vaccine. Each CDR3 protein gets one entry after TCRdb re-called the RT-PCR reads with MiXCR. The data show fewer than 400,000 distinct CDR3 sequences, around a fifth seen once. The sample here was PBMCs from blood, taken about 20 months after vaccination. These receptors were taken from a man between 50 and 75 years old who received an inactivated influenza vaccine. Each CDR3 is given with its conserved first and last residue. The order of the fields is V gene, CDR3 length, J gene, D gene, clone size, CDR3 protein, CDR3 DNA. D genes are given only for firm matches. A row's size may be missing; if present it is once, few, many or a size class.

v_call: TRBV4-1; cdr3_length: 14; j_call: TRBJ1-1; d_call: .; clone_size: few; cdr3_aa: CASSLGILGTEAFF; cdr3_nt: TGCGCCAGCAGCCTCGGGATTTTGGGCACTGAAGCTTTCTTT
v_call: TRBV6-5; cdr3_length: 19; j_call: TRBJ2-7; d_call: TRBD2; clone_size: .; cdr3_aa: CASSYTEVPGTSGTYEQYF; cdr3_nt: TGTGCCAGCAGTTACACCGAAGTACCCGGGACTAGCGGGACCTACGAGCAGTACTTC
v_call: TRBV11-2; cdr3_length: 15; j_call: TRBJ2-7; d_call: TRBD1; clone_size: few; cdr3_aa: CASSLERGPSYEQYF; cdr3_nt: TGTGCCAGCAGCTTAGAGAGGGGGCCTTCCTACGAGCAGTACTTC
v_call: TRBV5-4; cdr3_length: 13; j_call: TRBJ1-1; d_call: .; clone_size: .; cdr3_aa: CASKRMMNTEAFF; cdr3_nt: TGTGCCAGCAAGCGAATGATGAACACTGAAGCTTTCTTT
v_call: TRBV24-1; cdr3_length: 12; j_call: TRBJ2-1; d_call: .; clone_size: .; cdr3_aa: CATSGLYNEQFF; cdr3_nt: TGTGCCACCAGTGGCTTATACAATGAGCAGTTCTTC
v_call: TRBV12-3/TRBV12-4; cdr3_length: 14; j_call: TRBJ2-7; d_call: TRBD1; clone_size: .; cdr3_aa: CATSFDRGSYEQYF; cdr3_nt: TGTGCCACATCATTCGACAGGGGCTCCTACGAGCAGTACTTC
v_call: TRBV20-1; cdr3_length: 13; j_call: TRBJ1-1; d_call: .; clone_size: .; cdr3_aa: CSAARGRDTEAFF; cdr3_nt: TGCAGTGCTGCCAGGGGTCGGGACACTGAAGCTTTCTTT
v_call: TRBV5-1; cdr3_length: 13; j_call: TRBJ1-5; d_call: .; clone_size: .; cdr3_aa: CASSVGDNQPQHF; cdr3_nt: TGCGCCAGCAGCGTCGGGGACAATCAGCCCCAGCATTTT
v_call: TRBV7-6; cdr3_length: 14; j_call: TRBJ1-3; d_call: .; clone_size: few; cdr3_aa: CATSPASSGNTIYF; cdr3_nt: TGTGCCACATCCCCCGCGAGCTCTGGAAACACCATATATTTT
v_call: TRBV12-3/TRBV12-4; cdr3_length: 14; j_call: TRBJ2-7; d_call: .; clone_size: few; cdr3_aa: CASTVGGAAYEQYF; cdr3_nt: TGTGCCAGCACGGTGGGGGGGGCCGCCTACGAGCAGTACTTC
v_call: TRBV5-5; cdr3_length: 14; j_call: TRBJ1-1; d_call: .; clone_size: many; cdr3_aa: CASSFQTVPPEAFF; cdr3_nt: TGTGCCAGCAGCTTCCAGACAGTCCCCCCCGAAGCTTTCTTT
v_call: TRBV7-2; cdr3_length: 15; j_call: TRBJ2-3; d_call: TRBD2; clone_size: .; cdr3_aa: CASSLRGLAADTQYF; cdr3_nt: TGTGCCAGCAGCTTAAGGGGACTAGCGGCAGATACGCAGTATTTT
v_call: TRBV20-1; cdr3_length: 14; j_call: TRBJ1-4; d_call: .; clone_size: .; cdr3_aa: CSARIQGTNEKLFF; cdr3_nt: TGCAGTGCTAGAATCCAGGGAACTAATGAAAAACTGTTTTTT
v_call: TRBV10-3; cdr3_length: 13; j_call: TRBJ1-1; d_call: .; clone_size: few; cdr3_aa: CAISARGQEGTFF; cdr3_nt: TGTGCCATCAGTGCGCGGGGGCAGGAGGGCACTTTCTTT
v_call: TRBV7-8; cdr3_length: 12; j_call: TRBJ1-2; d_call: .; clone_size: .; cdr3_aa: CASGRGNYGYTF; cdr3_nt: TGTGCCAGCGGTCGGGGAAACTATGGCTACACCTTC
v_call: TRBV15; cdr3_length: 16; j_call: TRBJ2-1; d_call: TRBD1; clone_size: .; cdr3_aa: CTTSRIGTGGYNEQFF; cdr3_nt: TGTACCACCAGCAGAATAGGGACAGGGGGGTACAATGAGCAGTTCTTC
v_call: TRBV5-1; cdr3_length: 15; j_call: TRBJ1-2; d_call: TRBD1; clone_size: few; cdr3_aa: CASNHHWTGGYGYTF; cdr3_nt: TGCGCCAGCAATCATCACTGGACAGGGGGCTATGGCTACACCTTC
v_call: TRBV20-1; cdr3_length: 15; j_call: TRBJ1-6; d_call: .; clone_size: .; cdr3_aa: CSARDQERGNSPLHF; cdr3_nt: TGCAGTGCTAGAGATCAAGAAAGGGGGAATTCACCCCTCCACTTT
v_call: TRBV4-2; cdr3_length: 16; j_call: TRBJ2-5; d_call: .; clone_size: few; cdr3_aa: CASSQGRVTAQETQYF; cdr3_nt: TGTGCCAGCAGCCAAGGCAGAGTAACTGCTCAAGAGACCCAGTACTTC
v_call: TRBV10-3; cdr3_length: 13; j_call: TRBJ1-2; d_call: .; clone_size: .; cdr3_aa: CAISGDGAYGYTF; cdr3_nt: TGTGCCATCAGCGGGGACGGGGCATATGGCTACACCTTC
v_call: TRBV5-5; cdr3_length: 13; j_call: TRBJ1-2; d_call: .; clone_size: .; cdr3_aa: CASSFGAGVGYTF; cdr3_nt: TGTGCCAGCAGCTTCGGGGCAGGGGTTGGCTACACCTTC
v_call: TRBV6-1; cdr3_length: 15; j_call: TRBJ2-7; d_call: TRBD1; clone_size: .; cdr3_aa: CASSRVRQGAGEQYF; cdr3_nt: TGTGCCAGCAGTCGCGTAAGACAGGGGGCGGGGGAGCAGTACTTC
v_call: TRBV12-3/TRBV12-4; cdr3_length: 15; j_call: TRBJ2-1; d_call: .; clone_size: .; cdr3_aa: CASRLGTPLNNEQLF; cdr3_nt: TGTGCCAGCAGATTAGGGACTCCTCTAAACAATGAGCAGTTATTC
v_call: TRBV5-1; cdr3_length: 15; j_call: TRBJ2-3; d_call: .; clone_size: .; cdr3_aa: CASSLRLGPTDTQYF; cdr3_nt: TGCGCCAGCAGCTTGAGACTCGGCCCCACAGATACGCAGTATTTT
v_call: TRBV7-8; cdr3_length: 13; j_call: TRBJ2-5; d_call: .; clone_size: .; cdr3_aa: CASSLIQQETQYF; cdr3_nt: TGTGCCAGCAGCTTAATACAGCAAGAGACCCAGTACTTC
v_call: TRBV5-1; cdr3_length: 13; j_call: TRBJ1-1; d_call: TRBD1; clone_size: many; cdr3_aa: CASRTGENTEAFF; cdr3_nt: TGCGCCAGCCGGACAGGCGAAAACACTGAAGCTTTCTTT
v_call: TRBV7-3; cdr3_length: 15; j_call: TRBJ1-2; d_call: .; clone_size: .; cdr3_aa: CASSGGQGSNYGYTF; cdr3_nt: TGTGCCAGCAGCGGAGGGCAGGGATCTAACTATGGCTACACCTTC
v_call: TRBV12-3/TRBV12-4; cdr3_length: 14; j_call: TRBJ2-3; d_call: .; clone_size: .; cdr3_aa: CASSSGLGTDTQYF; cdr3_nt: TGTGCCAGCAGTTCTGGCTTAGGCACAGATACGCAGTATTTT
v_call: TRBV20-1; cdr3_length: 12; j_call: TRBJ2-2; d_call: TRBD2; clone_size: .; cdr3_aa: CSVTSGTGELFF; cdr3_nt: TGCAGTGTGACTAGCGGGACCGGGGAGCTGTTTTTT
v_call: TRBV9; cdr3_length: 15; j_call: TRBJ2-3; d_call: .; clone_size: .; cdr3_aa: CASSVLSGLTDTQYF; cdr3_nt: TGTGCCAGCAGCGTCCTGAGCGGACTCACAGATACGCAGTATTTT
v_call: TRBV6-2/TRBV6-3; cdr3_length: 14; j_call: TRBJ1-2; d_call: .; clone_size: .; cdr3_aa: CASSRTAYNYGYTF; cdr3_nt: TGTGCCAGCAGTCGAACCGCATATAACTATGGCTACACCTTC
v_call: TRBV18; cdr3_length: 12; j_call: TRBJ1-2; d_call: .; clone_size: .; cdr3_aa: CASSPQQGIYTF; cdr3_nt: TGTGCCAGCTCACCACAACAGGGTATCTACACCTTC
v_call: TRBV12-3/TRBV12-4; cdr3_length: 12; j_call: TRBJ1-6; d_call: .; clone_size: many; cdr3_aa: CASTTGNSPLHF; cdr3_nt: TGTGCCAGCACCACCGGGAATTCACCCCTCCACTTT
v_call: TRBV6-5; cdr3_length: 16; j_call: TRBJ2-5; d_call: TRBD2; clone_size: .; cdr3_aa: CASSYGTSGRRETQYF; cdr3_nt: TGTGCCAGCAGTTACGGGACTAGCGGGAGGAGGGAGACCCAGTACTTC
v_call: TRBV24-1; cdr3_length: 12; j_call: TRBJ1-5; d_call: .; clone_size: few; cdr3_aa: CATSETDQPQHF; cdr3_nt: TGTGCCACCAGTGAAACGGATCAGCCCCAGCATTTT
v_call: TRBV10-3; cdr3_length: 15; j_call: TRBJ2-7; d_call: TRBD2; clone_size: few; cdr3_aa: CAISRSREIIHEQYF; cdr3_nt: TGTGCCATCAGCAGGTCGCGGGAGATTATCCACGAGCAGTACTTC
v_call: TRBV20-1; cdr3_length: 15; j_call: TRBJ2-7; d_call: .; clone_size: .; cdr3_aa: CSARFTQTASYEQYF; cdr3_nt: TGCAGTGCTAGGTTCACCCAGACGGCTAGCTACGAGCAGTACTTC
v_call: TRBV28; cdr3_length: 16; j_call: TRBJ2-3; d_call: TRBD1; clone_size: .; cdr3_aa: CASSSFYRGSTDTQYF; cdr3_nt: TGTGCCAGCAGTTCATTCTACAGGGGGTCCACAGATACGCAGTATTTT
v_call: TRBV18; cdr3_length: 14; j_call: TRBJ1-1; d_call: .; clone_size: .; cdr3_aa: CASSAVAANTEAFF; cdr3_nt: TGTGCCAGCTCCGCGGTCGCAGCCAACACTGAAGCTTTCTTT
v_call: TRBV10-3; cdr3_length: 17; j_call: TRBJ2-1; d_call: TRBD2; clone_size: .; cdr3_aa: CAISVLPAGEAGNEQFF; cdr3_nt: TGTGCCATCAGTGTACTCCCGGCGGGAGAGGCGGGGAATGAGCAGTTCTTC
v_call: TRBV4-3; cdr3_length: 16; j_call: TRBJ2-3; d_call: .; clone_size: .; cdr3_aa: CASSQDLGRVTDTQYF; cdr3_nt: TGCGCCAGCAGCCAAGATCTCGGCAGGGTAACAGATACGCAGTATTTT
v_call: TRBV29-1; cdr3_length: 15; j_call: TRBJ1-1; d_call: .; clone_size: .; cdr3_aa: CSVEEVWGMNTEAFF; cdr3_nt: TGCAGCGTTGAAGAGGTGTGGGGAATGAACACTGAAGCTTTCTTT
v_call: TRBV20-1; cdr3_length: 16; j_call: TRBJ1-1; d_call: .; clone_size: few; cdr3_aa: CSAREGGNLLNTEAFF; cdr3_nt: TGCAGTGCTAGAGAGGGGGGTAACCTCTTGAACACTGAAGCTTTCTTT